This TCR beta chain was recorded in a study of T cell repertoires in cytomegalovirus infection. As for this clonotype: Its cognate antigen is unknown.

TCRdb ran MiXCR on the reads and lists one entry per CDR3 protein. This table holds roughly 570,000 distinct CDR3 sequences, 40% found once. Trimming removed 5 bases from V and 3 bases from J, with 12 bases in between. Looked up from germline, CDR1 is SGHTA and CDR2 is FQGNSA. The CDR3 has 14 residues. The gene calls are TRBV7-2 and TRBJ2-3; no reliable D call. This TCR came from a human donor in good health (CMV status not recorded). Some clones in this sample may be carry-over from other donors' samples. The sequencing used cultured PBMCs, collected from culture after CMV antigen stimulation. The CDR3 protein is CASSINKGTDTQYF. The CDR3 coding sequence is TGTGCCAGCAGCATAAATAAAGGTACAGATACGCAGTATTTT.